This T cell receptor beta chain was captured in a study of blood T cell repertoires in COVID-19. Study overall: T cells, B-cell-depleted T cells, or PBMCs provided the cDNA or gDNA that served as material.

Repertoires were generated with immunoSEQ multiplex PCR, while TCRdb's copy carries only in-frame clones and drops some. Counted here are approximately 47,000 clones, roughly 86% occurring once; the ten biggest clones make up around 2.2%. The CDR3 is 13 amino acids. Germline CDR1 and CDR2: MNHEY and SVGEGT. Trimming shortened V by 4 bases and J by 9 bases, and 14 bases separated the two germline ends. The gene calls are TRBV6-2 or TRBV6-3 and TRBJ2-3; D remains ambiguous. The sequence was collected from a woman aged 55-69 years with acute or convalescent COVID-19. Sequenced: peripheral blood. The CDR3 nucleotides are TGTGCCAGCAGTTCACGAGTCGAAAGAACGCAGTATTTT. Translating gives CASSSRVERTQYF.